The entry below gives a single T cell receptor beta chain sequence along with its context. Using genomic DNA as the template, TCR beta VDJ and CDR3 profiling was carried out. MiXCR was run by TCRdb on the reads, yielding one entry per CDR3 protein. The repertoire holds 150,000 to 200,000 distinct CDR3 sequences, with 35% to 55% as singletons. The data are from a study of CD8+CD57+ T cells in acquired aplastic anemia. This CDR3 comprises 12 residues. Germline V lookup: CDR1 LGHDT, CDR2 YNNKEL (reference sequence). V dropped 1 base and J dropped 5 bases, with 5 bases sitting between them. The chain joins TRBV3-1 to TRBJ2-5; no clear D gene. The sequence was obtained from a human donor in good health. Sequencing was performed on sorted CD4+, CD8+, or CD8+CD57+ T cells (not recorded which) from PBMCs. CDR3 in DNA: TGTGCCAGCAGCCAAGTAACGGAGACCCAGTACTTC. As protein: CASSQVTETQYF.